This T cell receptor (beta chain) derives from a study of identifying expanded T cells in peripheral blood. Study observations and caveats: Clone count variance between approximately two-week samples rose with total template count.

Here immunoSEQ multiplex PCR was the method, and the copy in TCRdb shows in-frame clones only, minus some. Of around 80,000 clones in the sample, almost 90% were seen once. About this clone: Its target is unknown.

The V gene's germline CDR1 is KGHSH and CDR2 LQKENI. V was cut by 3 bases and J by 6 bases, with 10 bases left in between. CDR3 length equals 13 residues. During the collection period, no donor immune events like infections were recorded. The J gene is TRBJ2-3, the V gene TRBV18, with D hard to call. This receptor was obtained from a person aged 18 to 75 in good health. The sample consisted of blood. CDR3 nucleotides: TGTGCCAGCTCACCGGCTAGGGCGGATACGCAGTATTTT. Protein product: CASSPARADTQYF. The variable domain in full, completed from reference TRBV18 and TRBJ2-3, reads NAGVMQNPRHLVRRRGQEARLRCSPMKGHSHVYWYRQLPEEGLKFMVYLQKENIIDESGMPKERFSAEFPKEGPSILRIQQVVRGDSAAYFCASSPARADTQYFGPGTRLTVL.